This T cell receptor beta chain was sequenced for a study of shared clonotypes between healthy human individuals. Healthy and HIV-negative, the adult donors had no recent acute infections or vaccinations. CDR3 length: 12 amino acids. Germline V gene lookup returns CDR1 SQVTM and CDR2 ANQGSEA. Produced via immunoSEQ multiplex PCR; TCRdb's table is partial and in-frame only. The table records 2 million to 2.5 million clones, approximately 95% of them present only once. Of note for this clone: Sequence at one end of the junction differs from germline and may be a read error.

The V gene is TRBV29-1, the J gene TRBJ2-5, with TRBD2 as a possible D gene (6 bases). Sequenced: naive CD4+ T cells sorted from blood. The subset is: CD45RA+ positively selected. The TCR was taken from a man younger than 35 in good health. The CDR3: CSVEAGQETQYF. As DNA, the CDR3 is TGCAGCGTCGAAGCGGGCCAAGAGACCCAGTACTTC.